This paragraph covers one TCR beta chain sequence. In the source study's methods: From reference gene primer amplification, estimates of nucleated cell counts were derived. TCRdb's table, derived via immunoSEQ multiplex PCR, lists solely in-frame clones and lacks some. V, J and clone size were drawn from that table, and D and trimming were deduced from the DNA. The repertoire holds about 440,000 clones, about 90% seen once, with 0.6% to 0.7% in the top ten. The length of the CDR3 is 14 residues. In germline, CDR1 is LNHDA, CDR2 SQIVND (reference sequence). The J segment lost 5 bases and the V segment lost 5 bases, leaving 9 bases of the junction unmatched. This entry comes from a study of blood T cell repertoires in COVID-19. Overall study context: Collection of acute and convalescent COVID-19 samples took place in the United States, Italy and Spain. Sample material is recorded as cDNA or gDNA derived from T cells, B-cell-depleted T cells, or PBMCs.

Before being deemed recovered, Cohort 3 donors had two negative PCRs, clearance, or symptom resolution. The sample taken for sequencing was PBMCs or T cells enriched from blood (not recorded which). The genes are TRBV19 and TRBJ2-7; 7 bases are a match to TRBD1. The sequence came from a man younger than 35 who had recovered from COVID-19. Here the CDR3 reads CASSSQTGSHEQYF. The CDR3 DNA reads as TGTGCCAGTAGTTCACAGACAGGGTCCCACGAGCAGTACTTC.